These T cell receptor beta chains were read from a single sample in a study of T cell repertoires in cytomegalovirus infection. These receptors lack a known antigen. TCRdb analysed the reads with MiXCR anew, one entry per CDR3 protein. In the table there are 200,000 to 250,000 distinct CDR3 sequences, around two fifths of which are singletons. The sequences come from CD8+ T cells from cultured PBMCs, collected from culture after CMV antigen stimulation. The receptors shown here come from a human donor in good health (CMV status not recorded). Some clones in this sample may be carry-over from other donors' samples. CDR3s include the opening cysteine and the closing phenylalanine or tryptophan. A D gene is named only where the DNA matches it firmly. Clone size, where shown, is once, few, many, or a class for clones that have expanded.

d_call,clone_size,j_call,v_call,cdr3_aa,cdr3_nt
.,.,TRBJ2-1,TRBV7-9,CASSRRQGGIRQFF,TGTGCCAGCAGTCGTAGACAGGGAGGAATCCGGCAGTTCTTC
.,.,TRBJ2-1,TRBV19,CASSIKTFNEQFF,TGTGCCAGTAGTATTAAGACTTTCAATGAGCAGTTCTTC
TRBD1,few,TRBJ1-4,TRBV27,CASSGRQGAVNEKLFF,TGTGCCAGCAGTGGAAGACAGGGGGCCGTCAATGAAAAACTGTTTTTT
.,few,TRBJ2-7,TRBV20-1,CSARDRESSSYEQYF,TGCAGTGCTAGAGATCGGGAGTCTAGCTCCTACGAGCAGTACTTC
TRBD1,.,TRBJ1-5,TRBV7-9,CASSGDSENQPQHF,TGTGCCAGCAGCGGGGACAGCGAGAATCAGCCCCAGCATTTT
TRBD2,few,TRBJ2-1,TRBV3-1,CASSQDSGSGGIKSYNEQFF,TGTGCCAGCAGCCAAGATTCAGGTAGCGGGGGGATAAAATCCTACAATGAGCAGTTCTTC
.,few,TRBJ2-7,TRBV12-3/TRBV12-4,CASGLTYEQYF,TGTGCCAGCGGCCTTACCTACGAGCAGTACTTC
TRBD2,few,TRBJ2-2,TRBV13,CASSDGLAANTGELFF,TGTGCCAGCAGCGACGGACTAGCGGCGAACACCGGGGAGCTGTTTTTT
.,few,TRBJ1-2,TRBV20-1,CSATGMGGPGYTF,TGCAGTGCTACGGGCATGGGGGGGCCGGGCTACACCTTC
.,many,TRBJ2-7,TRBV11-2,CASSWGHGVYEQYF,TGTGCCAGCAGCTGGGGTCACGGGGTCTACGAGCAGTACTTC
TRBD1,.,TRBJ2-1,TRBV15,CATSGTGANYNEQFF,TGTGCCACCAGCGGAACAGGGGCCAACTACAATGAGCAGTTCTTC
.,.,TRBJ1-1,TRBV27,CASSPSSGQVNTEAFF,TGTGCCAGCAGCCCCAGCTCAGGGCAAGTGAACACTGAAGCTTTCTTT
.,many,TRBJ2-2,TRBV7-8,CASSPQGWGENTGELFF,TGTGCCAGCAGCCCGCAGGGGTGGGGGGAGAACACCGGGGAGCTGTTTTTT
.,.,TRBJ1-1,TRBV28,CASSSVGTLGVTEAFF,TGTGCCAGCAGTTCTGTAGGGACCTTAGGTGTTACTGAAGCTTTCTTT
.,.,TRBJ1-5,TRBV7-6,CASSSDVDGSNQPQHF,TGTGCCAGCAGCTCTGACGTTGATGGCAGCAATCAGCCCCAGCATTTT
.,few,TRBJ2-1,TRBV6-4,CASSEDTYNEQFF,TGTGCCAGCAGTGAAGACACATACAATGAGCAGTTCTTC
.,.,TRBJ2-2,TRBV7-4,CASSSRQENTGELFF,TGTGCCAGCAGCTCGAGACAGGAAAACACCGGGGAGCTGTTTTTT
TRBD2,few,TRBJ2-1,TRBV7-6,CASSTRLAGGENEQFF,TGTGCCAGCAGCACCCGACTAGCGGGAGGAGAGAATGAGCAGTTCTTC
.,.,TRBJ2-7,TRBV27,CASSLGHTYEQYF,TGTGCCAGCAGTCTGGGACATACCTACGAGCAGTACTTC
TRBD2,few,TRBJ2-3,TRBV12-3/TRBV12-4,CASSLFSGGTDTQYF,TGTGCCAGCAGTTTGTTTAGCGGGGGCACAGATACGCAGTATTTT
.,few,TRBJ2-7,TRBV5-7,CASSSQQGHEQYF,TGTGCCAGCAGCTCACAACAGGGCCACGAGCAGTACTTC
.,.,TRBJ1-4,TRBV2,CASSSSVEEKLFF,TGTGCCAGCAGTTCATCCGTAGAGGAAAAACTGTTTTTT
.,.,TRBJ2-7,TRBV19,CASSTAGATGYEQYF,TGTGCCAGTAGTACCGCAGGGGCGACTGGCTACGAGCAGTACTTC
TRBD1,.,TRBJ2-7,TRBV7-9,CASSLPGQGGLEQYF,TGTGCCAGCAGCTTGCCGGGACAGGGGGGCCTCGAGCAGTACTTC